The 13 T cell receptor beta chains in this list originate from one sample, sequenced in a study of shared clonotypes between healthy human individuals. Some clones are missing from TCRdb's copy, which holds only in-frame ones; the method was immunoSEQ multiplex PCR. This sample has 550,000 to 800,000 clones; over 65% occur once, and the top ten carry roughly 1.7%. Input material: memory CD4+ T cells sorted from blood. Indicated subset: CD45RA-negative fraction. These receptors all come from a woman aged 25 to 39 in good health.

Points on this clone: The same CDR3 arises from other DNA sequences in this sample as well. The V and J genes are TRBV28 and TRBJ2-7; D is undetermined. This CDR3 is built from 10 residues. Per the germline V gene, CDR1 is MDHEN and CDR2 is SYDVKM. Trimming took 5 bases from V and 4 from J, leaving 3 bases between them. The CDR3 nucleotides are TGTGCCAGCAGTCGGTACGAGCAGTACTTC. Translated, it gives CASSRYEQYF.

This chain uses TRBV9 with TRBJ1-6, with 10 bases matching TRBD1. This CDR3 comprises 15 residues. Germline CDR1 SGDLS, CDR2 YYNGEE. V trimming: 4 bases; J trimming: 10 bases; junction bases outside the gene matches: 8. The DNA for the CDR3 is TGTGCCAGCAGCTGGGGACAGGGGACAGAGTCACCCCTCCACTTT. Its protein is CASSWGQGTESPLHF. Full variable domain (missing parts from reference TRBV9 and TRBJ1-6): DSGVTQTPKHLITATGQRVTLRCSPRSGDLSVYWYQQSLDQGLQFLIQYYNGEERAKGNILERFSAQQFPDLHSELNLSSLELGDSALYFCASSWGQGTESPLHFGNGTRLTVT.

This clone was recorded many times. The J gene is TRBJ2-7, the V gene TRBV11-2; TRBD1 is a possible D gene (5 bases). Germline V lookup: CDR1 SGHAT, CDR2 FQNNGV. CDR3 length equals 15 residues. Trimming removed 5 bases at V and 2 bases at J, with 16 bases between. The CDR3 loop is CASSPVTGFAYEQYF. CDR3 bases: TGTGCCAGCAGCCCAGTAACAGGTTTTGCCTACGAGCAGTACTTC.

The CDR3 loop reads CASSLEGRRYEQYF. Written as DNA, the CDR3 is TGCGCCAGCAGCTTGGAGGGTAGAAGGTACGAGCAGTACTTC. This sequence joins TRBV5-1 and TRBJ2-7; D unclear. CDR1 and CDR2 (germline): SGHRS, YFSETQ. The CDR3 extends over 14 amino acids. V lost 0 bases and J lost 4, with 11 bases in between.

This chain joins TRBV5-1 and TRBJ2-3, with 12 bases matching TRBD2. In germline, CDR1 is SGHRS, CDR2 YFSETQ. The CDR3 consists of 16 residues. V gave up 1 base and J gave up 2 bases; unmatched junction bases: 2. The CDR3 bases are TGCGCCAGCAGCTTGCTAGCGGGAGGGTCCACAGATACGCAGTATTTT. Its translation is CASSLLAGGSTDTQYF.

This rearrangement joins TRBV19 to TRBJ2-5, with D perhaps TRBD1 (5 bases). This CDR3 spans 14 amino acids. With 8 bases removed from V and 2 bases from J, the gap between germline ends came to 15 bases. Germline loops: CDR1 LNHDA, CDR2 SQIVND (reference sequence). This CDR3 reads CASGAGLEQETQYF. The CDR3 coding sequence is TGTGCCAGTGGGGCCGGCCTAGAGCAAGAGACCCAGTACTTC. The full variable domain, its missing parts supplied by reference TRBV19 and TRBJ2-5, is DGGITQSPKYLFRKEGQNVTLSCEQNLNHDAMYWYRQDPGQGLRLIYYSQIVNDFQKGDIAEGYSVSREKKESFPLTVTSAQKNPTAFYLCASGAGLEQETQYFGPGTRLLVL.

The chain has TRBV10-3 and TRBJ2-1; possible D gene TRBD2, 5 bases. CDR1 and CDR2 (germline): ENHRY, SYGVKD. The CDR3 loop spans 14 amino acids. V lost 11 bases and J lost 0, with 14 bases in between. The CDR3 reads CASSRGNSYNEQFF. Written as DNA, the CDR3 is TGTGCCTCGTCTCGAGGGAACTCCTACAATGAGCAGTTCTTC.

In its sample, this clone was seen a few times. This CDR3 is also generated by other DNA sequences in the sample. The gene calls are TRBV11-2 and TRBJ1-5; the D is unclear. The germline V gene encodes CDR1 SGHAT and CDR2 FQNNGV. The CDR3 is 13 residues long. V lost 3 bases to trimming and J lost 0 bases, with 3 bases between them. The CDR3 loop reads CASSFYSNQPQHF. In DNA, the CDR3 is TGTGCCAGCAGCTTTTATAGCAATCAGCCCCAGCATTTT.

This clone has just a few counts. Written as DNA, the CDR3 is TGTGCCAGCAGCGTAAGCGACCGCACAGATACGCAGTATTTT. It codes for CASSVSDRTDTQYF. J is TRBJ2-3 and V is TRBV9; D remains unclear. Germline lookup yields CDR1 SGDLS and CDR2 YYNGEE. V was shortened by 1 base and J by 1 base, with 7 bases between the two germline ends. This CDR3 spans 14 amino acids.

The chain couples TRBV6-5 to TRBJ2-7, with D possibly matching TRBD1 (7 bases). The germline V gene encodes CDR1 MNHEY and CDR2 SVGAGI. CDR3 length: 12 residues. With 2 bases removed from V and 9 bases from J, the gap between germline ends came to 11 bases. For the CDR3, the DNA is TGTGCCAGCAGTTACCAGGGGGGCGCGCAGTACTTC. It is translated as CASSYQGGAQYF.

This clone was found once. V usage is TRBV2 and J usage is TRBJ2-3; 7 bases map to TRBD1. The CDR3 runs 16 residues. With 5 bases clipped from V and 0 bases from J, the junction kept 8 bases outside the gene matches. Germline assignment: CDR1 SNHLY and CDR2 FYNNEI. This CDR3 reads CASSPLDRASTDTQYF. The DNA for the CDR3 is TGTGCCAGCAGTCCACTAGACAGGGCCAGCACAGATACGCAGTATTTT.

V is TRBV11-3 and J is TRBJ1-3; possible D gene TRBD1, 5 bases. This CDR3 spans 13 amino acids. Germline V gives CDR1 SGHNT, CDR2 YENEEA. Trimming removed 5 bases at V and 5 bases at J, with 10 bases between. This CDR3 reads CASSQGLRNTIYF. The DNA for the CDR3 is TGTGCCAGCAGCCAGGGACTGCGAAACACCATATATTTT.

In nucleotides, the CDR3 is TGCGCCAGCAGCCAAGGTTCGACTACCCAAGAGACCCAGTACTTC. It codes for CASSQGSTTQETQYF. V and J are TRBV4-1 and TRBJ2-5; tentative D call: TRBD2 (5 bases). The germline gives CDR1 MGHRA, CDR2 YSYEKL. CDR3 length equals 15 residues. The V end lost 1 base, the J end lost 1 base, and 10 bases lay between the germline ends.